Described below is a single TCR beta chain sequence and its context. Its specificity is unknown. Profiling relied on immunoSEQ multiplex PCR, and the TCRdb table lists in-frame clones only, not all of them. Among approximately 140,000 clones listed, about 92% were seen once. This entry comes from a study of T cell responses to AZD1222 COVID-19 vaccine. Study background: Doses given second, at about 4 or about 12 weeks, were pooled. Study-wide points: Spike-spanning, vaccine-associated CD4 TCRs were dominant at 160-218 and 743-854. Most donors were white British and more were female, and clonal diversity was possibly underestimated. Just a handful of people given AZD1222 tested seropositive at baseline.

This CDR3 region has 14 residues. Germline V gene data show CDR1 as MNHEY and CDR2 as SVGAGI. V was pared by 6 bases and J by 0 bases, with 4 bases of the junction left unmatched. The V gene is TRBV6-5, the J gene TRBJ1-2, with 7 bases identical to TRBD1. Sequencing used peripheral blood, obtained on day 0 of AZD1222 vaccination. The TCR comes from an adult in good health. The CDR3 coding sequence is TGTGCCAGCAGGGCGACAGGGACTAACTATGGCTACACCTTC. Its protein product is CASRATGTNYGYTF.